This T cell receptor (beta chain) was recovered during a study of blood T cell repertoires in COVID-19. Original processing methods: How many nucleated cells were present was estimated from reference gene primer amplification. Assay used: immunoSEQ multiplex PCR; TCRdb lists only in-frame clones, some missing. The D gene and trimming were derived from the DNA, and the V and J assignments and clone size from that table. The table lists about 93,000 clones, roughly 88% of them singletons. Trimming took 5 bases from V and 4 from J, leaving 21 bases between them. This CDR3 region has 17 residues. CDR1 is MNHEY, CDR2 SMNVEV, per germline (reference sequence).

This clonotype originated in a human donor with active COVID-19. The donor label of this sample is uncertain. The sample comprised peripheral blood. The chain recombines TRBV27 with TRBJ1-5, with D possibly TRBD1 on 5 matching bases. The CDR3 DNA is TGTGCCAGCAGTCCTTGGGCGGGCGCCGGGGGGAATCAGCCCCAGCATTTT. This gives the protein CASSPWAGAGGNQPQHF.